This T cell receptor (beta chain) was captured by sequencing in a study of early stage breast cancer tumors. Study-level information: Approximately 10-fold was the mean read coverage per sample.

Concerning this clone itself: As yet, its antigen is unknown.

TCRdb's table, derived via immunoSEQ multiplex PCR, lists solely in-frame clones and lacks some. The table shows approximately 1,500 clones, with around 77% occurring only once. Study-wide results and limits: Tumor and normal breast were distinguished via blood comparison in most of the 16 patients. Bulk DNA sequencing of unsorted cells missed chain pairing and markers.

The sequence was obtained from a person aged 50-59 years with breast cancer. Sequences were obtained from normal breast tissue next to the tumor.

The CDR3 reads CASSYEAGAAGELFF. CDR3 DNA sequence: TGTGCCAGCAGTTACGAGGCGGGAGCGGCCGGGGAGCTGTTTTTT. This chain joins TRBV6-6 and TRBJ2-2; 7 nucleotides align to TRBD2. The ends lost 2 bases at V and 6 bases at J; junction bases unmatched: 6. The CDR3 extends over 15 amino acids. Germline V gene data show CDR1 as MNHNY and CDR2 as SVGAGI (reference sequence).